This T cell receptor beta chain was identified in a study of blood T cell repertoires in COVID-19. Study as a whole: The United States, Italy and Spain provided the acute and convalescent COVID-19 samples. PBMCs, B-cell-depleted T cells, or T cells were the source of the cDNA or gDNA that made up the material.

The germline CDR1 and CDR2 sequences are SGHDN and FVKESK. Losses at the gene ends were 0 bases for V and 4 bases for J; bases not matched to a gene: 3. The CDR3 loop spans 15 amino acids. Assay used: immunoSEQ multiplex PCR; TCRdb lists only in-frame clones, some missing. Seen here are about 83,000 clones, roughly 90% observed once, and the top ten hold approximately 2.9%. The chain recombines TRBV14 with TRBJ2-7; 10 bases line up with TRBD1. Sequences were obtained from peripheral blood. This sequence originates from a woman aged 50 to 60 with active or convalescent COVID-19. The CDR3 sequence is CASSQEGTGEYEQYF. CDR3 nucleotide sequence: TGTGCCAGCAGCCAAGAAGGGACAGGGGAGTACGAGCAGTACTTC.